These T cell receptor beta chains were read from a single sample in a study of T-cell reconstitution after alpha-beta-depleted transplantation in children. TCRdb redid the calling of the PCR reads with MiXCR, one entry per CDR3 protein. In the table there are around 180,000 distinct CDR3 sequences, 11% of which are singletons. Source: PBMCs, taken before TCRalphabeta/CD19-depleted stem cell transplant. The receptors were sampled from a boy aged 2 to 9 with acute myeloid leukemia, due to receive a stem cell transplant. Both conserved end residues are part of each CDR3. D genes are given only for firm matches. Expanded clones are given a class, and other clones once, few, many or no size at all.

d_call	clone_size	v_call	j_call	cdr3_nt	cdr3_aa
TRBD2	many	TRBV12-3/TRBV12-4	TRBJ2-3	TGTGCCAGCACCCGTTCCGGACTAGCGGGAACGGGCACAGATACGCAGTATTTT	CASTRSGLAGTGTDTQYF
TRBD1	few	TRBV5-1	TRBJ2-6	TGCGCCAGCCGGACAGGAAGCCTCTCTGGGGCCAACGTCCTGACTTTC	CASRTGSLSGANVLTF
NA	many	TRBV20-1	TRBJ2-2	TGCAGTGCTAGAGATCTAGGAAGCGACACCGGGGAGCTGTTTTTT	CSARDLGSDTGELFF
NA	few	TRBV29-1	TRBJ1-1	TGCAGCGTGAGACAGACCACTGAAGCTTTCTTT	CSVRQTTEAFF
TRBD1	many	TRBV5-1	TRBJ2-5	TGCGCCAGCAGCTTGGCCCCTAGTCTATTCGGACAGGACCAAGAGACCCAGTACTTC	CASSLAPSLFGQDQETQYF
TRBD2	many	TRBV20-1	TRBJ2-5	TGCAGTGCTACTAGCGGGAGAACCCAGTACTTC	CSATSGRTQYF
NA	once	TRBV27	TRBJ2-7	TGTGCCAGCAGTACATCAAATCGGGGCTCCTACGAGCAGTACTTC	CASSTSNRGSYEQYF
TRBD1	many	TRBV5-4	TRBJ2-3	TGTGCCAGCAGCTTAACCTCAGGGGGCGGCACAGATACGCAGTATTTT	CASSLTSGGGTDTQYF
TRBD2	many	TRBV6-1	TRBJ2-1	TGTGCCAGCAGCGGTCGTAGCGGGAGATCGACCTACAATGAGCAGTTCTTC	CASSGRSGRSTYNEQFF
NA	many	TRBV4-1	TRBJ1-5	TGCGCCAGCAGCCAATACAGGGTTGGCAATCAGCCCCAGCATTTT	CASSQYRVGNQPQHF
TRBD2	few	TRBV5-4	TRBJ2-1	TGTGCCAGCAGCTCGCCGGGACTAGCGGGAGCAAGAAGAAGAGGTGAGCAGTTCTTC	CASSSPGLAGARRRGEQFF
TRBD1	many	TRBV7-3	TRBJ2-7	TGTGCCAGCAGCCCCTCCGGGACAGACTCCTACGAGCAGTACTTC	CASSPSGTDSYEQYF
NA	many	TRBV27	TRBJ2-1	TGTGCCAGTTCTCCTCAGGGAGCCGGGGGGCCCTACAATGAGCAGTTCTTC	CASSPQGAGGPYNEQFF
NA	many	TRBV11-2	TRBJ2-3	TGTGCCACCGAGACAGGCAAGGGTGGGACAGATACGCAGTATTTT	CATETGKGGTDTQYF
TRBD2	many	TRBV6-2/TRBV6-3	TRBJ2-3	TGTGCCAGCAGTTACGAAGGACTAGCGGGGGGTGGCACAGATACGCAGTATTTT	CASSYEGLAGGGTDTQYF
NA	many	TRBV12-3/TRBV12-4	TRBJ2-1	TGTGCTACTACTGAACAGGGAGGAAAGCAGTTCTTC	CATTEQGGKQFF
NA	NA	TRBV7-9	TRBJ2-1	TGTGCCAGCAGCCCGGGGACCCGACTAGTGATCTACAATGAGCAGTTCTTC	CASSPGTRLVIYNEQFF
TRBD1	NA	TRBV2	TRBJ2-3	TGTGCCAGCAGCGAGAGGGGGCAAGTAGATACGCAGTATTTT	CASSERGQVDTQYF
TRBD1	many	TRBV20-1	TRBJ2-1	TGCAGTGCTAAAACAGGGGGGAGCTTAAAGCAGTTCTTC	CSAKTGGSLKQFF
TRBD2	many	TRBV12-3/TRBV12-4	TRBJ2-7	TGTGCCAGCAGTCCCGATCGGGAGGGCCGGTACGAGCAGTACTTC	CASSPDREGRYEQYF
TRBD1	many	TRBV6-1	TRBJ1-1	TGTGCCAGCAGTCTCGGACAGGAAGGGACTGAAGCTTTCTTT	CASSLGQEGTEAFF
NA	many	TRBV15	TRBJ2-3	TGTGCCACCAGCGCAAAAAGGGCCCGACCGGGCGATACGCAGTATTTT	CATSAKRARPGDTQYF
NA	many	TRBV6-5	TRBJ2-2	TGTGCCAGCAGTTACTCGGGGCAGGGCACCGGGGAGCTGTTTTTT	CASSYSGQGTGELFF
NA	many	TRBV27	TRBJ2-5	TGTGCCAGCAGGACTAGACAAGAGACCCAGTACTTC	CASRTRQETQYF
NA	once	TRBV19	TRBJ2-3	TGTGCCAGTAATATAAACGGACCAATTGGCACAGATACGCAGTATTTT	CASNINGPIGTDTQYF
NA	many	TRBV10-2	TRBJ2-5	TGCGCCAGCAGTGTGGGAAGGGCCCAGTACTTC	CASSVGRAQYF
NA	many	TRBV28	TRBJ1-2	TGTGCCATCAGGACGGGCTATGGCTACACCTTC	CAIRTGYGYTF
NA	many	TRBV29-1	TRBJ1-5	TGCAGCGTACTATTCGGGGAAAGACAGCCCCAGCATTTT	CSVLFGERQPQHF
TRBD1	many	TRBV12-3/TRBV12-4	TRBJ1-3	TGTGCCAGCAGTTTACTGACAGGGTACGCTGGAAACACCATATATTTT	CASSLLTGYAGNTIYF
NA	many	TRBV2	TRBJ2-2	TGTGCCAGCACCAACTGGGGGGCCGGGGAGCTGTTTTTT	CASTNWGAGELFF
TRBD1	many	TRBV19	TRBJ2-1	TGTGCCAGTAGTATGACAGGGGCGTACAATGAGCAGTTCTTC	CASSMTGAYNEQFF
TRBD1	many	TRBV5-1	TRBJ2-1	TGCGCCAGCAGCGAACAGGGGAGCTCCTACAATGAGCAGTTCTTC	CASSEQGSSYNEQFF
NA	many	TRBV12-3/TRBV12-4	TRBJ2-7	TGTGCCACCCGAGGAGGCTTCTCCTACGAGCAGTACTTC	CATRGGFSYEQYF
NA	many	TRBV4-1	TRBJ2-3	TGCGCCAGCAGCCCCCTAGGGGCGTCAGATACGCAGTATTTT	CASSPLGASDTQYF
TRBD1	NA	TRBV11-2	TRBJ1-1	TGTGCCAGCAGCTTTCCGTACGGACAGGTACCGGCTTTCTTT	CASSFPYGQVPAFF
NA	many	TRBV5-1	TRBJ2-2	TGCGCCAGCAGCTTGGAAGTTAGGAGACGGACTTGGACCGGGGAGCTGTTTTTT	CASSLEVRRRTWTGELFF